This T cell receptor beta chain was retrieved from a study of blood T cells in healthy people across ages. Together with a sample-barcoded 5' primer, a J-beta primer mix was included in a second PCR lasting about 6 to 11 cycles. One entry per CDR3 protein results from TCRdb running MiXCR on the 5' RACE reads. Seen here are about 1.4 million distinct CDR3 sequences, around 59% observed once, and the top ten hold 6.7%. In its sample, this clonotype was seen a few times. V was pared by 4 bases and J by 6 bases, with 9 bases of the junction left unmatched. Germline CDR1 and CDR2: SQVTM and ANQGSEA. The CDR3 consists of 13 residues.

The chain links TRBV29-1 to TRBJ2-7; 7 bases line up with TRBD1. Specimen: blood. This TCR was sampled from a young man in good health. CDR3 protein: CSVGVTGSFEQYF. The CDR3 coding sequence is TGCAGCGTTGGGGTGACAGGGAGTTTCGAGCAGTACTTC.